These T cell receptor beta chains were read from a single sample in a study of response to subunit inactivated influenza vaccine. MiXCR, applied by TCRdb to the RT-PCR reads, yields one record per CDR3 protein. Among a few hundred thousand distinct CDR3 sequences, approximately 11% were seen once, and the ten largest hold about 12%. Sequenced material: PBMCs from blood, taken 45 days after vaccination. These receptors all stem from a man aged 50 or older who received an inactivated influenza vaccine. The CDR3 runs from the conserved cysteine through the conserved F or W. The order of the fields is J gene, D gene, V gene, clone size, CDR3 protein, CDR3 DNA. D genes are given only for firm matches. A clone size is listed for some rows: how often the clone was seen (once, few, many), or a class if it is expanded.

j_gene: TRBJ2-7; d_gene: NA; v_gene: TRBV29-1; abundance: few; CDR3aa: CSVEEGGMEQYF; CDR3nt: TGCAGCGTTGAAGAAGGGGGGATGGAGCAGTACTTC
j_gene: TRBJ2-5; d_gene: TRBD2; v_gene: TRBV12-3/TRBV12-4; abundance: many; CDR3aa: CASSFMNLAGSETQYF; CDR3nt: TGTGCCAGCAGTTTCATGAATCTAGCGGGATCGGAGACCCAGTACTTC
j_gene: TRBJ1-2; d_gene: NA; v_gene: TRBV25-1; abundance: many; CDR3aa: CASSETYGYTF; CDR3nt: TGTGCCAGCAGTGAAACCTATGGCTACACCTTC
j_gene: TRBJ2-7; d_gene: NA; v_gene: TRBV9; abundance: NA; CDR3aa: CASSPIADSPYEQYF; CDR3nt: TGTGCCAGCAGCCCAATCGCCGACAGTCCCTACGAGCAGTACTTC
j_gene: TRBJ2-3; d_gene: TRBD1; v_gene: TRBV7-9; abundance: NA; CDR3aa: CASRTDRGSADTQYF; CDR3nt: TGTGCCAGCAGAACTGACAGGGGTTCTGCAGATACGCAGTATTTT
j_gene: TRBJ2-7; d_gene: TRBD2; v_gene: TRBV7-9; abundance: NA; CDR3aa: CASSSLAGGSSYEQYF; CDR3nt: TGTGCCAGCAGCTCCCTAGCGGGGGGGAGCTCCTACGAGCAGTACTTC
j_gene: TRBJ1-1; d_gene: NA; v_gene: TRBV29-1; abundance: NA; CDR3aa: CSVGEPTEAFF; CDR3nt: TGCAGCGTTGGAGAGCCCACTGAAGCTTTCTTT
j_gene: TRBJ2-3; d_gene: NA; v_gene: TRBV6-1; abundance: NA; CDR3aa: CASSANLADTQYF; CDR3nt: TGTGCCAGCAGTGCAAATTTGGCAGATACGCAGTATTTT
j_gene: TRBJ2-1; d_gene: NA; v_gene: TRBV2; abundance: NA; CDR3aa: CASSGAGFGEQFF; CDR3nt: TGTGCCAGCAGTGGGGCAGGCTTCGGGGAGCAGTTCTTC
j_gene: TRBJ2-5; d_gene: NA; v_gene: TRBV3-1; abundance: few; CDR3aa: CASSRRGGGKRRETQYF; CDR3nt: TGTGCCAGCAGCCGAAGGGGTGGGGGTAAGAGGCGAGAGACCCAGTACTTC
j_gene: TRBJ1-2; d_gene: NA; v_gene: TRBV12-3/TRBV12-4; abundance: many; CDR3aa: CASSLGIGAIYGYTF; CDR3nt: TGTGCCAGCAGTTTGGGAATAGGGGCGATATATGGCTACACCTTC
j_gene: TRBJ2-1; d_gene: NA; v_gene: TRBV11-2; abundance: few; CDR3aa: CASSSIQGRSYNEQFF; CDR3nt: TGTGCCAGCAGCTCGATACAGGGTCGCTCCTACAATGAGCAGTTCTTC
j_gene: TRBJ2-5; d_gene: NA; v_gene: TRBV3-1; abundance: NA; CDR3aa: CASSQGGSNAPETQYF; CDR3nt: TGTGCCAGCAGCCAAGGGGGAAGCAATGCGCCGGAGACCCAGTACTTC
j_gene: TRBJ2-7; d_gene: NA; v_gene: TRBV27; abundance: NA; CDR3aa: CASKKGAGEQYF; CDR3nt: TGTGCCAGCAAAAAAGGGGCGGGGGAGCAGTACTTC
j_gene: TRBJ1-2; d_gene: TRBD1; v_gene: TRBV5-5; abundance: few; CDR3aa: CASSPGLGQTNYGYTF; CDR3nt: TGTGCCAGCAGCCCGGGGCTGGGACAGACTAACTATGGCTACACCTTC
j_gene: TRBJ2-7; d_gene: TRBD2; v_gene: TRBV12-3/TRBV12-4; abundance: many; CDR3aa: CASSWTSKGEQYF; CDR3nt: TGTGCCAGCAGTTGGACTAGCAAAGGCGAGCAGTACTTC
j_gene: TRBJ1-4; d_gene: NA; v_gene: TRBV7-8; abundance: few; CDR3aa: CASGQGHEKLFF; CDR3nt: TGTGCCAGCGGGCAGGGTCATGAAAAACTGTTTTTT
j_gene: TRBJ2-7; d_gene: TRBD2; v_gene: TRBV5-1; abundance: few; CDR3aa: CASSLATGTRSSYEQYF; CDR3nt: TGCGCCAGCAGCTTGGCCACCGGGACTAGGAGCTCCTACGAGCAGTACTTC
j_gene: TRBJ2-3; d_gene: NA; v_gene: TRBV20-1; abundance: NA; CDR3aa: CSASGKSDTQYF; CDR3nt: TGCAGTGCTAGCGGGAAGTCAGATACGCAGTATTTT
j_gene: TRBJ1-6; d_gene: TRBD1; v_gene: TRBV7-2; abundance: many; CDR3aa: CASRQDRADNSPLHF; CDR3nt: TGTGCCAGCAGACAAGACAGGGCGGATAATTCACCCCTCCACTTT
j_gene: TRBJ2-2; d_gene: TRBD1; v_gene: TRBV7-6; abundance: NA; CDR3aa: CASSSFHRGAEQTGELFF; CDR3nt: TGTGCCAGCAGCTCCTTTCACAGGGGGGCTGAACAAACCGGGGAGCTGTTTTTT
j_gene: TRBJ2-2; d_gene: NA; v_gene: TRBV2; abundance: few; CDR3aa: CASGNRRWATGELFF; CDR3nt: TGTGCCAGCGGAAATAGGAGGTGGGCCACCGGGGAGCTGTTTTTT
j_gene: TRBJ1-3; d_gene: NA; v_gene: TRBV20-1; abundance: NA; CDR3aa: CSARPSGGSGNTIYF; CDR3nt: TGCAGTGCTAGACCCTCCGGTGGATCTGGAAACACCATATATTTT
j_gene: TRBJ2-2; d_gene: NA; v_gene: TRBV7-2; abundance: few; CDR3aa: CASSTSSVGGVTGELFF; CDR3nt: TGTGCCAGCAGCACTTCTAGCGTCGGAGGGGTCACCGGGGAGCTGTTTTTT
j_gene: TRBJ2-3; d_gene: NA; v_gene: TRBV20-1; abundance: NA; CDR3aa: CSARDRQREFTDTQYF; CDR3nt: TGCAGTGCTAGAGATCGACAACGGGAGTTCACAGATACGCAGTATTTT
j_gene: TRBJ2-7; d_gene: NA; v_gene: TRBV28; abundance: NA; CDR3aa: CASSSPRRRAYEQYF; CDR3nt: TGTGCCAGCAGTAGCCCGAGGAGGCGAGCCTACGAGCAGTACTTC
j_gene: TRBJ2-2; d_gene: TRBD1; v_gene: TRBV28; abundance: few; CDR3aa: CASSSDRGRVGELFF; CDR3nt: TGTGCCAGCAGTTCAGACAGGGGGCGCGTCGGGGAGCTGTTTTTT
j_gene: TRBJ2-1; d_gene: TRBD1; v_gene: TRBV7-9; abundance: NA; CDR3aa: CASSYKQGFKSYNEQFF; CDR3nt: TGTGCCAGCAGCTACAAACAGGGGTTTAAGTCCTACAATGAGCAGTTCTTC
j_gene: TRBJ1-3; d_gene: TRBD1; v_gene: TRBV7-2; abundance: few; CDR3aa: CATKRDSARNTIYF; CDR3nt: TGTGCCACTAAACGGGACAGCGCTCGAAACACCATATATTTT
j_gene: TRBJ2-3; d_gene: TRBD2; v_gene: TRBV5-1; abundance: NA; CDR3aa: CASSPGTSGTSTDTQYF; CDR3nt: TGCGCCAGCAGCCCTGGGACTAGCGGGACTAGCACAGATACGCAGTATTTT
j_gene: TRBJ2-7; d_gene: TRBD1; v_gene: TRBV20-1; abundance: many; CDR3aa: CSARGPGTGLSYEQYF; CDR3nt: TGCAGTGCTAGAGGGCCCGGGACAGGGTTGTCCTACGAGCAGTACTTC
j_gene: TRBJ2-2; d_gene: TRBD2; v_gene: TRBV4-1; abundance: NA; CDR3aa: CASSQQLAGGPGELFF; CDR3nt: TGCGCCAGCAGCCAACAACTAGCGGGGGGGCCCGGGGAGCTGTTTTTT
j_gene: TRBJ2-2; d_gene: NA; v_gene: TRBV12-3/TRBV12-4; abundance: many; CDR3aa: CASSFMNTGELFF; CDR3nt: TGTGCCAGCAGTTTTATGAACACCGGGGAGCTGTTTTTT
j_gene: TRBJ1-2; d_gene: TRBD1; v_gene: TRBV20-1; abundance: few; CDR3aa: CSVGDRGDYGYTF; CDR3nt: TGCAGTGTGGGGGACAGGGGAGACTATGGCTACACCTTC
j_gene: TRBJ1-1; d_gene: NA; v_gene: TRBV6-2/TRBV6-3; abundance: NA; CDR3aa: CASRRTYITEAFF; CDR3nt: TGTGCCAGCAGACGGACCTACATAACTGAAGCTTTCTTT
j_gene: TRBJ2-4; d_gene: NA; v_gene: TRBV6-1; abundance: few; CDR3aa: CASRPGVGDIQYF; CDR3nt: TGTGCCAGCAGGCCCGGGGTAGGAGACATTCAGTACTTC
j_gene: TRBJ2-7; d_gene: TRBD1; v_gene: TRBV19; abundance: few; CDR3aa: CASSYDRDRGHYEQYF; CDR3nt: TGTGCCAGTAGCTACGACCGGGACAGGGGTCACTACGAGCAGTACTTC
j_gene: TRBJ2-5; d_gene: TRBD2; v_gene: TRBV5-1; abundance: many; CDR3aa: CASIKGLAGGETQYF; CDR3nt: TGCGCCAGCATTAAGGGACTAGCGGGAGGAGAGACCCAGTACTTC
j_gene: TRBJ1-3; d_gene: NA; v_gene: TRBV7-8; abundance: many; CDR3aa: CASSLGTTGNTIYF; CDR3nt: TGTGCCAGCAGCTTAGGAACTACTGGAAACACCATATATTTT
j_gene: TRBJ2-3; d_gene: NA; v_gene: TRBV19; abundance: NA; CDR3aa: CASREQGNTQYF; CDR3nt: TGTGCCAGTAGAGAACAGGGAAATACGCAGTATTTT